Below, one TCR beta chain is given with its context. Antigen specificity is unknown. These data originate in a study of shared clonotypes between healthy human individuals. Notes on the study in general: In contrast to clonotypes shared by all four donors, non-shared clonotypes had lower generation probabilities.

Germline loops: CDR1 SEHNR, CDR2 FQNEAQ (reference sequence). V was trimmed by 2 bases and J by 0 bases, leaving 11 bases between them. The CDR3 totals 16 residues. The naive CD8 fraction comprised CD45RO-negative cells positively selected for CCR7 and excluded terminally differentiated effector memory CD45RA+ cells. Those who donated were healthy HIV-negative adults, with no recent acute infections or vaccinations reported. TCRdb keeps only in-frame clones here, not all; method: immunoSEQ multiplex PCR. The repertoire holds around 1,900,000 clones, with 90% to 95% as singletons. Input material: naive CD8+ T cells from PBMCs. The receptor was isolated from a man aged 18 to 29 in good health. Some clones in this sample may be carry-over from other donors' samples. The rearrangement links TRBV7-9 to TRBJ2-1; D might be TRBD1 or TRBD2, each matching 5 bases. CDR3 bases: TGTGCCAGCAGCTTATTTTGGGGGAGCTCCTACAATGAGCAGTTCTTC. Amino acid sequence: CASSLFWGSSYNEQFF.